One and the same sample provided the 14 T cell receptor beta chains below, sequenced in a study of shared clonotypes between healthy human individuals. Assay: immunoSEQ multiplex PCR; the TCRdb copy retains only in-frame clones and omits some. The table includes some 980,000 clones, 70% to 85% detected once. What was sequenced was memory CD4+ T cells sorted from blood. The subset here: CD45RA-negative fraction. These TCRs come from a man aged 18 to 35 in good health.

V usage is TRBV9 and J usage is TRBJ1-2, with a possible D match to TRBD1 (6 bases). Per the germline V gene, CDR1 is SGDLS and CDR2 is YYNGEE. The CDR3 loop spans 15 amino acids. V shed 3 bases and J shed 4 bases, with 16 bases lying between them. The CDR3 loop is CASSAQGLGSYGYTF. Here the CDR3 DNA reads TGTGCCAGCAGCGCCCAGGGGCTCGGATCCTATGGCTACACCTTC.

A few counts support this clone. This chain connects TRBV29-1 to TRBJ2-4; D is uncertain. CDR1 and CDR2 (germline): SQVTM, ANQGSEA. Trimming took off 4 bases at V and 5 bases at J, with 15 bases between the two ends. This CDR3 comprises 14 residues. The CDR3: CSVGGQSGQNIQYF. The CDR3 DNA reads as TGCAGCGTTGGAGGCCAGAGTGGCCAAAACATTCAGTACTTC.

V is TRBV11-3 and J is TRBJ2-1; tentatively, D is TRBD1 (7 bases). Trimming stripped 5 bases from V and 1 base from J, with 12 bases between. The CDR3 loop spans 15 amino acids. Germline V gene sequence: CDR1 SGHNT, CDR2 YENEEA. This chain's CDR3 is CASSISGGSYNEQFF. The CDR3 DNA reads TGTGCCAGCAGCATTTCAGGGGGGTCCTACAATGAGCAGTTCTTC.

This clone was found a few times. The gene calls are TRBV27 and TRBJ1-2; TRBD1 matches at 10 bases. The trim removed 5 bases at V and 4 bases at J, leaving 4 bases unmatched. The CDR3 runs to 14 residues. Germline CDR1 and CDR2: MNHEY and SMNVEV (reference sequence). CDR3 nucleotides: TGTGCCAGCAGTCGCCGGACAGGGGGCTATGGCTACACCTTC. Translating gives CASSRRTGGYGYTF.

This chain connects TRBV18 to TRBJ2-4; either TRBD1 or TRBD2 may fit D (5 bases each). The V gene's germline CDR1 is KGHSH and CDR2 LQKENI. There are 15 residues in the CDR3. V lost 3 bases and J 6 bases, leaving 15 bases between the germline ends. The CDR3 spells CASSPVGDLVNIQYF. DNA of the CDR3: TGTGCCAGCTCACCCGTGGGGGATTTGGTAAACATTCAGTACTTC.

The genes are TRBV6-1 and TRBJ1-6, with D tentatively TRBD1 (5 bases). In germline, CDR1 is MNHNS, CDR2 SASEGT. V was cut by 6 bases and J by 7 bases, with 13 bases left in between. This CDR3 is 14 amino acids long. The CDR3 nucleotides are TGTGCCAGCAGGTTGGAGGACATCAATTCACCCCTCCACTTT. This encodes CASRLEDINSPLHF.

The chain links TRBV7-9 to TRBJ1-2; D is possibly TRBD1 (6 bases). This CDR3 region has 15 residues. The germline gives CDR1 SEHNR, CDR2 FQNEAQ (reference sequence). The germline V and J ends were trimmed by 4 bases and 1 base, with 13 bases remaining between them. The CDR3 DNA reads TGTGCCAGCAGCTCGCAACAACAGGGTAACTATGGCTACACCTTC. Its protein is CASSSQQQGNYGYTF.

There are a few counts of this clone. J is TRBJ1-2 and V is TRBV6-1, with a tentative D call TRBD1 (6 bases). V lost 6 bases and J lost 8, with 16 bases in between. Germline V lookup: CDR1 MNHNS, CDR2 SASEGT. This CDR3 contains 13 residues. The CDR3 protein is CASRDYRTEGYTF. CDR3 sequence (DNA): TGTGCCAGCAGAGACTACAGGACAGAGGGCTACACCTTC.

The CDR3 DNA follows: TGTGCCAGTAGTTACAGGGGGAGTACCCCTGAAGCTTTCTTT. Encoded protein: CASSYRGSTPEAFF. The rearrangement joins TRBV19 to TRBJ1-1, with 8 bases lining up with TRBD1. Germline CDR1 reads LNHDA; CDR2 reads SQIVND (reference sequence). The CDR3 length is 14 residues. Germline trimming cut 5 bases from V and 6 bases from J; bases unmatched to any gene: 8. Supplemented by reference TRBV19 and TRBJ1-1, the full variable domain reads DGGITQSPKYLFRKEGQNVTLSCEQNLNHDAMYWYRQDPGQGLRLIYYSQIVNDFQKGDIAEGYSVSREKKESFPLTVTSAQKNPTAFYLCASSYRGSTPEAFFGQGTRLTVV.

This clone showed up just once. The chain has TRBV6-5 and TRBJ2-7; no clear D gene. Germline CDR1 reads MNHEY; CDR2 reads SVGAGI. The CDR3 runs 14 residues. With 5 bases removed from V and 0 bases from J, the gap between germline ends came to 11 bases. The CDR3 spells CASSRTQSSYEQYF. DNA of the CDR3: TGTGCCAGCAGTAGAACGCAGTCCTCCTACGAGCAGTACTTC.

The V gene is TRBV29-1, the J gene TRBJ1-2; D remains ambiguous. Germline V gene lookup returns CDR1 SQVTM and CDR2 ANQGSEA. V gave up 5 bases and J gave up 7 bases, with 11 bases separating them. The CDR3 loop spans 11 amino acids. The CDR3 nucleotides are TGCAGCGTTTCCCCCGCGGGTGGCTACACCTTC. It translates to CSVSPAGGYTF.

The chain links TRBV7-9 to TRBJ1-1; no firm D call. The CDR3 has 12 residues. The germline V and J ends were trimmed by 0 bases and 9 bases, with 8 bases remaining between them. Germline CDR1 reads SEHNR; CDR2 reads FQNEAQ (reference sequence). CDR3 sequence: CASSLAPQQAFF. CDR3 nucleotide sequence: TGTGCCAGCAGCTTAGCGCCACAGCAAGCTTTCTTT.

V is TRBV5-1 and J is TRBJ1-1, with D hard to call. Germline V gene lookup returns CDR1 SGHRS and CDR2 YFSETQ. V gave up 3 bases and J gave up 1 base, with 10 bases separating them. This CDR3 has 14 amino acids. The CDR3 region has the DNA TGCGCCAGCAGCTCAGGACGGCAGAACACTGAAGCTTTCTTT. Translated: CASSSGRQNTEAFF.

This chain uses TRBV19 with TRBJ1-4, with D unclear. This CDR3 has 16 residues. The germline V gene has CDR1 LNHDA and CDR2 SQIVND (reference sequence). The germline V and J ends were trimmed by 5 bases and 7 bases, with 20 bases remaining between them. In DNA form, the CDR3 reads TGTGCCAGTAGTGACCAGATGGGGAGGTTTGGTGAAAAACTGTTTTTT. Amino acids: CASSDQMGRFGEKLFF.